The 21 T cell receptor beta chains below come from one sample, sequenced in a study of T cell responses to AZD1222 COVID-19 vaccine (dated by TCRdb to the early 2020s). What the time point label conveys for this sample: about 28 days (+/-7) after the second vaccine dose. Libraries were built with the immunoSEQ multiplex PCR assay. This is the immuneACCESS table as TCRdb keeps it, with only in-frame sequences that have V and J called. A part of the clones is gone; compared with another copy, unresolved V genes explain less than half, and the rest is unexplained. The sample contains roughly 170,000 clones, roughly 94% of them found a single time. Around 1.6% of the sample comes from the top ten. The sequences come from peripheral blood, collected 28 days after the second AZD1222 dose. The receptors were sampled from an adult who received the AZD1222 COVID-19 vaccine.

This clone occurred once. As DNA, the CDR3 is TGCGCCAGCAGCTTGTCCCCAGGCACAGATACGCAGTATTTT. Protein sequence: CASSLSPGTDTQYF. The chain recombines TRBV5-1 with TRBJ2-3, with unresolved D. CDR1 and CDR2 from the germline V gene are SGHRS and YFSETQ. The V end lost 1 base, the J end lost 1 base, and 7 bases lay between the germline ends. The CDR3 consists of 14 residues.

This rearrangement joins TRBV30 to TRBJ1-2; 8 bases map to TRBD1. CDR3 size: 15 residues. The germline CDR1 and CDR2 sequences are GTSNPN and SVGIG (reference sequence). J lost 4 bases, V lost 4 bases, and 11 bases had no gene match. The CDR3 coding sequence is TGTGCCTGGAACCCCTTTCCCGGGACAGGCTATGGCTACACCTTC. Translating it yields CAWNPFPGTGYGYTF.

This rearrangement joins TRBV2 to TRBJ1-2, with D perhaps TRBD1 (5 bases). CDR3 size: 11 residues. V was shortened by 7 bases and J by 6 bases, with 9 bases between the two germline ends. Germline V gene sequence: CDR1 SNHLY, CDR2 FYNNEI. The CDR3 here is CASMKGHGYTF. In DNA, the CDR3 is TGTGCCAGCATGAAGGGGCATGGCTACACCTTC.

The CDR3 sequence is CASSLGGQTNTGELFF. The CDR3 nucleotides read TGTGCCAGCAGCTTAGGGGGACAGACCAACACCGGGGAGCTGTTTTTT. The chain links TRBV7-9 to TRBJ2-2; TRBD1 agrees at 7 bases. Looked up from germline, CDR1 is SEHNR and CDR2 is FQNEAQ (reference sequence). With 1 base clipped from V and 2 bases from J, the junction kept 4 bases outside the gene matches. The CDR3 is 16 residues long.

The chain joins TRBV14 to TRBJ1-3, with D hard to call. CDR3 length: 15 residues. Germline lookup yields CDR1 SGHDN and CDR2 FVKESK. The V end lost 2 bases, the J end lost 0 bases, and 8 bases lay between the germline ends. CDR3 in DNA: TGTGCCAGCAGCCAACAGTCCCTCTCTGGAAACACCATATATTTT. It codes for CASSQQSLSGNTIYF. The full variable domain, completed using reference TRBV14 and TRBJ1-3, is EAGVTQFPSHSVIEKGQTVTLRCDPISGHDNLYWYRRVMGKEIKFLLHFVKESKQDESGMPNNRFLAERTGGTYSTLKVQPAELEDSGVYFCASSQQSLSGNTIYFGEGSWLTVV.

The chain links TRBV29-1 to TRBJ2-7; 12 nucleotides agree with TRBD1. Germline CDR1 SQVTM, CDR2 ANQGSEA. This CDR3 contains 13 residues. V was clipped by 8 bases and J by 5 bases; unmatched bases: 7. The CDR3 DNA follows: TGCAGCATTACCGGGACAGGGGGCGACGAGCAGTACTTC. Translated, it gives CSITGTGGDEQYF.

This clone was observed a single time. The V gene is TRBV3-1 (or the pseudogene TRBV3-2), the J gene TRBJ1-5; D gene ambiguous. Germline V CDR1 and CDR2: LGHDT, YNNKEL (reference sequence). The CDR3 length is 14 residues. Trimming left V 0 bases short and J 8 bases short, with 11 bases between. The CDR3 coding sequence is TGTGCCAGCAGCCAAGAGAGGGTTGGAAAGCCCCAGCATTTT. Amino acids: CASSQERVGKPQHF.

The chain combines TRBV7-2 with TRBJ2-3, with 10 bases matching TRBD2. Losses at the gene ends were 5 bases for V and 4 bases for J; bases not matched to a gene: 9. The germline V gene encodes CDR1 SGHTA and CDR2 FQGNSA. This CDR3 spans 16 amino acids. The CDR3 reads CASSVAAGGPPDTQYF. DNA for the CDR3: TGTGCCAGCAGCGTCGCAGCGGGAGGGCCCCCAGATACGCAGTATTTT.

The rearrangement uses TRBV29-1 and TRBJ2-7; a weak D match, TRBD2 (5 bases). The CDR3 covers 13 residues. Trimming took off 6 bases at V and 3 bases at J, with 15 bases between the two ends. In germline, CDR1 is SQVTM, CDR2 ANQGSEA. The CDR3 coding sequence is TGCAGCGTAGACGGAGGAGGAGGCTACGAGCAGTACTTC. Protein product: CSVDGGGGYEQYF.

The chain has TRBV19 and TRBJ2-1, with D possibly matching TRBD1 (6 bases). The CDR3 loop spans 13 amino acids. Germline-derived CDR1 and CDR2 are LNHDA and SQIVND (reference sequence). Deletions cut 2 bases from V and 10 bases from J, with 12 bases between. The CDR3 region is CASSIFGQNEQFF. The CDR3 region has the DNA TGTGCCAGTAGTATATTTGGACAGAACGAGCAGTTCTTC.

This chain joins TRBV4-1 and TRBJ1-2, with unresolved D. From germline, CDR1 is MGHRA and CDR2 YSYEKL. CDR3 length: 15 residues. V gave up 3 bases and J gave up 0 bases, with 11 bases separating them. The CDR3 coding sequence is TGCGCCAGCAGCCAGCCTAGAGCAACTAACTATGGCTACACCTTC. It yields the protein CASSQPRATNYGYTF.

The CDR3 DNA follows: TGTGCCAGCAGCTGGACAGGGGGCCCCTACAATGAGCAGTTCTTC. Its protein product is CASSWTGGPYNEQFF. The rearrangement joins TRBV6-2 or TRBV6-3 to TRBJ2-1; the match to TRBD1 covers 11 bases. The trim removed 6 bases at V and 2 bases at J, leaving 3 bases unmatched. The CDR3 length is 15 residues. Germline CDR1 is MNHEY and CDR2 is SVGEGT.

The rearrangement joins TRBV3-1 (or the pseudogene TRBV3-2) to TRBJ2-5; 11 bases agree with TRBD2. The CDR3 consists of 18 residues. With V trimmed by 0 bases and J by 4 bases, 10 bases remained unmatched. Germline V gene data show CDR1 as LGHDT and CDR2 as YNNKEL (reference sequence). CDR3 loop: CASSQDWSRLAGRETQYF. CDR3 nucleotides: TGTGCCAGCAGCCAAGACTGGAGCCGACTAGCGGGACGAGAGACCCAGTACTTC.

The chain has TRBV7-9 and TRBJ1-2; TRBD1 matches 7 bases. Losses at the gene ends were 1 base for V and 7 bases for J; bases not matched to a gene: 9. Per germline, CDR1 SEHNR and CDR2 FQNEAQ (reference sequence). CDR3 length: 15 amino acids. The DNA of the CDR3 is TGTGCCAGCAGCTTAGAGCCAGGGGGAGGTGGTGGCTACACCTTC. The encoded protein is CASSLEPGGGGGYTF.

This sequence joins TRBV20-1 and TRBJ1-4, with a weak D call TRBD1 (5 bases). Germline V CDR1 and CDR2: DFQATT, SNEGSKA (reference sequence). CDR3 length: 12 residues. V gave up 3 bases and J gave up 8 bases, with 10 bases separating them. CDR3 residues: CSASQGGEKLFF. CDR3 nucleotides: TGCAGTGCTAGTCAGGGCGGCGAAAAACTGTTTTTT.

Turning to this clone: The junction and the germline gene differ at one end; a read error may be behind it. The chain couples TRBV9 to TRBJ2-5, with a possible D match to TRBD2 (7 bases). CDR1 and CDR2 from the germline V gene are SGDLS and YYNGEE. The CDR3 spans 16 residues. The CDR3, as DNA: TGTGCCAGCTGCGTAGACGGCGGGGGCAGAAGAGAGACCCAGTACTTC. Its translation: CASCVDGGGRRETQYF.

In its sample, this clone was seen once. The chain joins TRBV2 to TRBJ1-2; no clear D gene. CDR3 length: 14 amino acids. The V gene's germline CDR1 is SNHLY and CDR2 FYNNEI. The germline V and J ends were trimmed by 6 bases and 3 bases, with 14 bases remaining between them. The chain's CDR3 is CASRPAPVDYGYTF. The CDR3 DNA reads TGTGCCAGCAGGCCGGCCCCAGTGGACTATGGCTACACCTTC.

The chain couples TRBV11-2 to TRBJ2-1; TRBD1 agrees at 7 bases. The CDR3 runs to 14 residues. V lost 2 bases and J lost 5; bases outside the gene matches: 3. CDR1 and CDR2 from the germline V gene are SGHAT and FQNNGV. CDR3 region: CASSLTGTDNEQFF. The CDR3 DNA sequence: TGTGCCAGCAGCTTAACCGGGACAGACAATGAGCAGTTCTTC.

The rearrangement uses TRBV5-1 and TRBJ1-3, with D hard to call. CDR1 and CDR2 (germline): SGHRS, YFSETQ. Trimming pared 4 bases from V and 0 bases from J, leaving 14 bases between. The CDR3 consists of 16 residues. DNA for the CDR3: TGCGCCAGCAGCCCTTCGACGGGGAGCTCTGGAAACACCATATATTTT. It is translated as CASSPSTGSSGNTIYF.

The chain recombines TRBV19 with TRBJ1-1, with a possible D match to TRBD1 (6 bases). CDR3 length: 11 amino acids. The germline V and J ends were trimmed by 3 bases and 10 bases, with 9 bases remaining between them. CDR1 and CDR2 from the germline V gene are LNHDA and SQIVND (reference sequence). CDR3 DNA sequence: TGTGCCAGTAGTATGGGGGGCTCAGCTTTCTTT. This codes for CASSMGGSAFF.

The CDR3 nucleotides are TGCAGCGTTGCAACTAGCTACAATGAGCAGTTCTTC. Amino acid sequence: CSVATSYNEQFF. This chain connects TRBV29-1 to TRBJ2-1; a weak D match, TRBD2 (5 bases). Germline V CDR1 and CDR2: SQVTM, ANQGSEA. Trimming cost V 4 bases and J 3 bases, with 7 bases left between them. CDR3 size: 12 residues.